Sequencing of this T cell receptor beta chain was carried out in a study of cytomegalovirus exposure and HLA in healthy donors. Broader study findings: In an earlier analysis, productive rearrangement rates for most beta V segments clustered near 87% or 30%. An analysis that was carried out later associated 16,000 or so TCR beta sequences with HLA alleles at 0.05 false discovery rate.

To note about this clone: Its matching antigen is unknown.

The study ran its PCR with 60 Vbeta and 13 Jbeta primers. Generated by immunoSEQ multiplex PCR, the TCRdb table keeps only in-frame clones and is missing some. The sample has approximately 110,000 clones, 70% to 80% seen once; the top ten hold around 3.9%. Germline-derived CDR1 and CDR2 are SGHNT and YYREEE (reference sequence). The CDR3 is 16 amino acids. V gave up 4 bases and J gave up 0 bases, with 14 bases separating them. The source material was PBMCs. The chain combines TRBV5-4 with TRBJ2-1, with TRBD2 as a possible D gene (5 bases). This receptor was identified in a man aged 40-49 years in good health and CMV-seronegative. CDR3 sequence: CASSPEATASYNEQFF. CDR3 nucleotides: TGTGCCAGCAGCCCGGAGGCCACCGCCTCCTACAATGAGCAGTTCTTC.